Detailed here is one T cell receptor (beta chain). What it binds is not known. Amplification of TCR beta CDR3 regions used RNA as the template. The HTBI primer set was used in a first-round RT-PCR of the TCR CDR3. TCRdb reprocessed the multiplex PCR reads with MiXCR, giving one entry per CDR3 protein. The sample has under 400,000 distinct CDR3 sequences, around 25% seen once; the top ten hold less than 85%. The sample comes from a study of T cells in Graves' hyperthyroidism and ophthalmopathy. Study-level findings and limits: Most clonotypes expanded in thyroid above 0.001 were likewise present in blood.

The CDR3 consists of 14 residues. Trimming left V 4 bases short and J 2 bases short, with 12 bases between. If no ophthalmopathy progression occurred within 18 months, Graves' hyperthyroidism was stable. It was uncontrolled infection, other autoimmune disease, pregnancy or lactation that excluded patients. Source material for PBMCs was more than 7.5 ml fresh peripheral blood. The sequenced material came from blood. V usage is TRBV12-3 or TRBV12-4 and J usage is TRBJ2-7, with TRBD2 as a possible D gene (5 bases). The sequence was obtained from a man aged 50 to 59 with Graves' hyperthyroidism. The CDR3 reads CASSWERPPYEQYF. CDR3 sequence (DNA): TGTGCCAGCAGTTGGGAGAGACCCCCCTACGAGCAGTACTTC.